This TCR beta chain was sequenced for a study of blood T cell repertoires in COVID-19 (dated by TCRdb to the early 2020s). Some background on the complete study: Samples from collaborators originated in the United States, Italy and Spain and spanned both the acute and convalescent phases of COVID-19. The prospective study material was composed of cDNA or gDNA derived from T cells, B-cell-depleted T cells, or PBMCs. Deeply sampled blood TCRbeta repertoires from subjects exposed to, actively infected with, or recovered from COVID-19 were included in the dataset. The repertoires were released in a freely available public database intended as a resource for research on the immune response to SARS-CoV-2. The samples were drawn from two sources: the first 160 participants of the ongoing ImmuneRACE study, and some 1,300 subjects contributed by 6 global collaborators. A de-identified subject ID, COVID-19 status, age in years and sex were almost always included in the sample metadata. Where HLA class I and class II types were available, the types were taken from metadata supplied by the sample provider, not from assay-based typing. Overall results and qualifications from the work: How much clinical and demographic metadata was included differed by source and by participant, and the metadata was provided uncurated.

CDR1 and CDR2, looked up from the germline V gene (reference sequence), are LGHDT and YNNKEL. The junction shows trimming of 8 bases on V and 1 base on J, plus 5 bases between the germline ends. Including cysteine and phenylalanine, the CDR3 has 11 amino acids. Of all the DNA, just the CDR3 is kept, 33 bases in frame from base 1. The immunoSEQ Assay, a bias-controlled multiplex PCR, was used to amplify TCRbeta CDR3 regions from genomic DNA. The study's own analysis went as follows. Nucleated cell counts per sample were estimated from amplification of reference gene primers within the assay. Sequence reads were collapsed and filtered to measure the absolute abundance of every unique TCRbeta CDR3 rearrangement. For each sample, productive Simpson clonality was calculated by taking the square root of Simpson's diversity index across productive rearrangements. TCRdb's version of the immuneACCESS table is confined to in-frame rearrangements and falls short of the full clone set. An unresolved V gene accounts for under half of the shortfall where checked; the remainder is of unknown origin. V, J and clone size were drawn from that table, and D and trimming were deduced from the DNA. In this sample the table shows roughly 39,000 clones, about 94% of which occur a single time. The ten largest account for around 4% of the sample.

A remark on this clone: What antigen it recognizes has not been identified. Within one base of it there is no much larger clone, and no base qualities were kept.

The collaborating institutions used their own protocols to collect whole blood in K2EDTA tubes. Collaborator samples were shipped for TCRbeta analysis as frozen whole blood, isolated PBMCs, or DNA extracted from either sample type. The source of this sequence is a human donor with active COVID-19. The donor label of this sample is uncertain. Here the chain combines TRBV3-1 (or the pseudogene TRBV3-2) and TRBJ2-5; confidence is insufficient to name the D gene. The sequencing sample was made of peripheral blood. The CDR3 sequence is CASHTQETQYF. The DNA is as follows: TGTGCCAGCCACACCCAAGAGACCCAGTACTTC.